This passage covers 31 T cell receptor beta chains from one sample sequenced in a study of cytomegalovirus exposure and HLA in healthy donors. PCR used 60 Vbeta primers and 13 Jbeta primers. The repertoire was sequenced with immunoSEQ multiplex PCR; TCRdb's copy has only in-frame clones and lacks some. This sample has 110,000 or so clones; 78% occur once, and the top ten carry around 1.3%. The sequencing sample was made of PBMCs. These receptors all come from a man aged 25-45 years in good health and CMV-seronegative.

V is TRBV5-1 and J is TRBJ1-4; a possible D gene is TRBD1 (6 bases). Per the germline V gene, CDR1 is SGHRS and CDR2 is YFSETQ. This CDR3 is built from 16 residues. The germline V and J ends were trimmed by 3 bases and 4 bases, with 16 bases remaining between them. CDR3 in amino acids: CASSSGQQIGNEKLFF. CDR3 nucleotides: TGCGCCAGCAGCTCAGGACAGCAGATTGGTAATGAAAAACTGTTTTTT. Drawing the rest from reference TRBV5-1 and TRBJ1-4, the complete variable domain is KAGVTQTPRYLIKTRGQQVTLSCSPISGHRSVSWYQQTPGQGLQFLFEYFSETQRNKGNFPGRFSGRQFSNSRSEMNVSTLELGDSALYLCASSSGQQIGNEKLFFGSGTQLSVL.

This clone showed up just a few times. The chain couples TRBV30 to TRBJ1-1, with a tentative D call TRBD1 (5 bases). Trimming stripped 8 bases from V and 1 base from J, with 11 bases between. The CDR3 loop spans 12 amino acids. Germline assignment: CDR1 GTSNPN and CDR2 SVGIG (reference sequence). The CDR3 loop is CAGTGWNTEAFF. CDR3 nucleotide sequence: TGTGCCGGAACAGGCTGGAACACTGAAGCTTTCTTT.

The rearrangement links TRBV7-9 to TRBJ2-7, with 9 bases fitting TRBD1. Trimming took 5 bases from V and 3 from J; bases not matched to a gene: 5. Germline V gives CDR1 SEHNR, CDR2 FQNEAQ (reference sequence). The CDR3 has 14 residues. The CDR3 DNA follows: TGTGCCAGCAGCCTCGGACAGGGGAACTACGAGCAGTACTTC. Its protein is CASSLGQGNYEQYF.

This rearrangement joins TRBV18 to TRBJ1-5; 10 bases are a match to TRBD1. The CDR3 spans 20 residues. Trimming removed 2 bases from V and 1 base from J; junction bases left unmatched: 14. Germline V gene sequence: CDR1 KGHSH, CDR2 LQKENI. The CDR3 sequence is CASSPSRGTGVEASNQPQHF. Here the CDR3 DNA reads TGTGCCAGCTCACCAAGCCGGGGGACAGGGGTGGAAGCAAGCAATCAGCCCCAGCATTTT.

This clone has only a few counts. The V gene is TRBV4-3, the J gene TRBJ1-2; weak D call: TRBD1 (6 bases). Germline lookup yields CDR1 LGHNA and CDR2 YSLEER. This CDR3 is built from 16 residues. Deletions cut 1 base from V and 4 bases from J, with 16 bases between. The CDR3 protein is CASSQGSGASGYGYTF. The CDR3 DNA reads TGCGCCAGCAGCCAAGGTTCAGGGGCGTCTGGCTATGGCTACACCTTC.

The V and J genes are TRBV5-1 and TRBJ2-3; no clear D gene. V dropped 6 bases and J dropped 2 bases, with 7 bases sitting between them. Germline V CDR1 and CDR2: SGHRS, YFSETQ. The CDR3 contains 12 residues. In DNA form, the CDR3 reads TGCGCCAGCACGGAGAACACAGATACGCAGTATTTT. It translates to CASTENTDTQYF.

The chain joins TRBV19 to TRBJ2-7, with 7 positions matching TRBD2. The CDR3 consists of 14 residues. Trimming removed 5 bases from V and 1 base from J; junction bases left unmatched: 5. Germline CDR1 and CDR2: LNHDA and SQIVND (reference sequence). Here the CDR3 reads CASSWRERSYEQYF. The CDR3 bases are TGTGCCAGTAGTTGGCGGGAGAGATCCTACGAGCAGTACTTC.

The chain joins TRBV7-8 to TRBJ2-3; possible D gene TRBD1, 5 bases. The CDR3 runs 14 residues. Germline CDR1 is SGHVS and CDR2 is FQNEAQ. Trimming shortened V by 6 bases and J by 12 bases, and 22 bases separated the two germline ends. The CDR3 DNA reads as TGTGCCAGCAGTTTTATGCAGGGTAACCCCCTACAGTATTTT. Protein: CASSFMQGNPLQYF.

The chain carries TRBV30 and TRBJ1-4; D not resolved. There are 11 residues in the CDR3. Trimming shortened V by 1 base and J by 14 bases, and 11 bases separated the two germline ends. Germline CDR1 and CDR2: GTSNPN and SVGIG (reference sequence). The CDR3, as DNA: TGTGCCTGGAGTGCTGAGAGTTTCCTGTTTTTT. It encodes CAWSAESFLFF.

The chain carries TRBV10-1 and TRBJ2-3; 7 positions match TRBD1. The CDR3 has 13 amino acids. Trimming took 10 bases from V and 3 from J; bases not matched to a gene: 7. CDR1 and CDR2 from the germline V gene are WNHNN and SYGVQD (reference sequence). The DNA for the CDR3 is TGCGCCACCGGTGACAGGGTTACAGATACGCAGTATTTT. This sequence encodes CATGDRVTDTQYF.

The genes are TRBV5-6 and TRBJ1-2; 9 bases are shared with TRBD1. The germline gives CDR1 SGHDT, CDR2 YYEEEE. V dropped 4 bases and J dropped 4; count of bases not matched to a gene: 17. This CDR3 contains 18 residues. In nucleotides, the CDR3 is TGTGCCAGCAGCAAATTCCGGGGACAGGGCCCGGTTCTCTATGGCTACACCTTC. Its translation is CASSKFRGQGPVLYGYTF.

The chain employs TRBV19 and TRBJ1-2, with 7 bases identical to TRBD1. The CDR3 length is 15 residues. Germline V gene data show CDR1 as LNHDA and CDR2 as SQIVND (reference sequence). The ends lost 3 bases at V and 4 bases at J; junction bases unmatched: 8. The CDR3 DNA is TGTGCCAGTAGTATCAGGGACAGCGGAAGCTATGGCTACACCTTC. This gives the protein CASSIRDSGSYGYTF.

V is TRBV14 and J is TRBJ2-2, with 8 bases identical to TRBD2. The CDR3 is 19 amino acids. Germline V CDR1 and CDR2: SGHDN, FVKESK. With V trimmed by 0 bases and J by 3 bases, 12 bases remained unmatched. CDR3 DNA: TGTGCCAGCAGCCAAGATCGGCACGGGAGGGCTTATTACACCGGGGAGCTGTTTTTT. It codes for CASSQDRHGRAYYTGELFF.

CDR3 residues: CASSRGGVGGNTGELFF. For the CDR3, the DNA is TGCGCCAGCAGCCGTGGGGGCGTAGGTGGGAACACCGGGGAGCTGTTTTTT. J is TRBJ2-2 and V is TRBV4-3; D perhaps matches TRBD1 (6 bases). The CDR3 runs 17 residues. The V end was cut by 4 bases, the J end by 1 base, with 16 bases between. Per germline, CDR1 LGHNA and CDR2 YSLEER.

The V call is TRBV9, the J call TRBJ2-3; 7 bases align to TRBD2. CDR1 and CDR2 from the germline V gene are SGDLS and YYNGEE. The CDR3 totals 16 residues. J was trimmed by 2 bases and V by 0 bases; bases with no gene match: 6. The CDR3 sequence is CASSVEGGRITDTQYF. Here the CDR3 DNA reads TGTGCCAGCAGCGTAGAGGGCGGGAGAATCACAGATACGCAGTATTTT.

The count of this clone is one. The rearrangement uses TRBV14 and TRBJ1-1, with a possible D match to TRBD1 (5 bases). Germline V gene lookup returns CDR1 SGHDN and CDR2 FVKESK. V was clipped by 0 bases and J by 6 bases, with 17 bases between them. The CDR3 length is 16 residues. The DNA of the CDR3 is TGTGCCAGCAGCCAAGAAGGGGCCCGTCTAGGGGCTGAAGCTTTCTTT. Its protein is CASSQEGARLGAEAFF.

This clone was seen only once. The rearrangement links TRBV19 to TRBJ1-2; unclear D gene. Germline V lookup: CDR1 LNHDA, CDR2 SQIVND (reference sequence). The ends were cut back, 2 bases at V and 0 bases at J, with 7 bases in the middle. CDR3 size: 14 residues. The CDR3 DNA sequence: TGTGCCAGTAGTATAATCAATGCTAACTATGGCTACACCTTC. Residues: CASSIINANYGYTF.

The genes are TRBV19 and TRBJ1-1, with TRBD1 matching over 8 bases. V lost 2 bases to trimming and J lost 3 bases; unmatched junction nucleotides: 5. Germline assignment: CDR1 LNHDA and CDR2 SQIVND (reference sequence). This CDR3 region has 15 residues. CDR3 region: CASSIPAGGYTEAFF. The CDR3 DNA is TGTGCCAGTAGTATACCGGCAGGGGGCTACACTGAAGCTTTCTTT.

The gene calls are TRBV11-2 and TRBJ2-7; 9 bases fit TRBD1. Germline lookup yields CDR1 SGHAT and CDR2 FQNNGV. The length of the CDR3 is 17 residues. The V segment lost 1 base and the J segment 2 bases; nucleotides outside the gene matches: 9. CDR3 region: CASSLVRDRARAYEQYF. The CDR3 DNA is TGTGCCAGCAGCTTAGTAAGGGACAGGGCTAGGGCCTACGAGCAGTACTTC.

J is TRBJ2-7 and V is TRBV7-9, with D possibly being TRBD1 (7 bases). Trimming pared 5 bases from V and 3 bases from J, leaving 20 bases between. Germline CDR1 SEHNR, CDR2 FQNEAQ (reference sequence). The CDR3 length is 16 residues. The CDR3 DNA follows: TGTGCCAGCAGCAAAAGGGCGGGACAGCCCTTCTACGAGCAGTACTTC. Encoded protein: CASSKRAGQPFYEQYF.

This clone was seen more than once but under ten times. The chain is built from TRBV4-1 and TRBJ1-5; a possible D gene is TRBD1 (5 bases). The V gene lost 1 base and the J gene lost 1 base, with 11 bases spanning the gap. This CDR3 spans 16 amino acids. Germline V gene lookup returns CDR1 MGHRA and CDR2 YSYEKL. CDR3 nucleotides: TGCGCCAGCAGCCAAGGTGGTGACAGAAGCAATCAGCCCCAGCATTTT. Amino acids: CASSQGGDRSNQPQHF.

The V gene is TRBV6-1, the J gene TRBJ1-3, with TRBD1 as a possible D gene (5 bases). Trimming pared 3 bases from V and 0 bases from J, leaving 9 bases between. This CDR3 comprises 15 residues. The germline V gene encodes CDR1 MNHNS and CDR2 SASEGT. The CDR3 reads CASSDWDSSGNTIYF. The CDR3 DNA reads TGTGCCAGCAGTGACTGGGACTCCTCTGGAAACACCATATATTTT.

The V gene is TRBV6-5, the J gene TRBJ2-5, with D perhaps being TRBD1 or TRBD2 (5 bases each). The J call may not be correct, given that the DNA end is closer to TRBJ2-7. The germline V gene has CDR1 MNHEY and CDR2 SVGAGI. The CDR3 is 13 amino acids. The CDR3 DNA sequence: TGTGCCAGCAGTTACTCGGGGGCCTACGAGCAGTACTTC. This encodes CASSYSGAYEQYF.

Written as DNA, the CDR3 is TGTGCCAGCAGTGACCGGGACAGGCTCAATGAGCAGTTCTTC. Its translation is CASSDRDRLNEQFF. The rearrangement uses TRBV9 and TRBJ2-1, with 8 nucleotides matching TRBD1. There are 14 residues in the CDR3. J gave up 6 bases and V 5 bases, and 7 bases lay outside the gene matches. Looked up from germline, CDR1 is SGDLS and CDR2 is YYNGEE.

The chain has TRBV4-1 and TRBJ1-3; D call uncertain. V lost 1 base and J 8 bases, leaving 15 bases between the germline ends. Germline-derived CDR1 and CDR2 are MGHRA and YSYEKL. The CDR3 contains 15 residues. The CDR3 reads CASSQVVAIRDTIYF. The CDR3 DNA follows: TGCGCCAGCAGCCAAGTGGTAGCCATACGGGACACCATATATTTT.

CDR3 coding DNA: TGCGCCAGCAGCCAGGGGGGAACGAACACCGGGGAGCTGTTTTTT. This gives the protein CASSQGGTNTGELFF. The rearrangement uses TRBV4-3 and TRBJ2-2; weak D call: TRBD2 (6 bases). Trimming took 3 bases from V and 0 from J, leaving 8 bases between them. Germline lookup yields CDR1 LGHNA and CDR2 YSLEER. This CDR3 is 15 amino acids long.

There are a few counts of this clone. The DNA for the CDR3 is TGCGCCACCGATGAACCGGGACAGGGGGTTTACGAGCAGTACTTC. This codes for CATDEPGQGVYEQYF. This chain uses TRBV10-2 with TRBJ2-7; 11 nucleotides line up with TRBD1. The J segment lost 4 bases and the V segment lost 10 bases, leaving 12 bases of the junction unmatched. The CDR3 length is 15 residues. CDR1 and CDR2 from the germline V gene are WSHSY and SAAADI.

V gene TRBV27 combines with J gene TRBJ2-1; TRBD2 aligns across 12 bases. Trimming took 11 bases from V and 8 from J; bases not matched to a gene: 13. CDR3 length: 15 residues. CDR1 and CDR2 from the germline V gene are MNHEY and SMNVEV (reference sequence). CDR3 protein: CAGDASGRVHDEQFF. In DNA, the CDR3 is TGTGCCGGGGACGCTAGCGGGAGGGTTCATGATGAGCAGTTCTTC.

The chain recombines TRBV7-9 with TRBJ2-3; D possibly corresponds to TRBD1 (6 bases). Per the germline V gene, CDR1 is SEHNR and CDR2 is FQNEAQ (reference sequence). This CDR3 comprises 16 residues. The V end was cut by 5 bases, the J end by 1 base, with 16 bases between. The CDR3 DNA reads TGTGCCAGCAGCGCTCAGTGGTCAGGGGGCACAGATACGCAGTATTTT. This encodes CASSAQWSGGTDTQYF.

The chain employs TRBV2 and TRBJ2-7, with D unresolved. This CDR3 spans 14 amino acids. The V end lost 5 bases, the J end lost 0 bases, and 11 bases lay between the germline ends. The germline V gene has CDR1 SNHLY and CDR2 FYNNEI. CDR3 sequence reads: CASSIERSSYEQYF. The CDR3 DNA follows: TGTGCCAGCAGTATCGAAAGGAGCTCCTACGAGCAGTACTTC.

The chain recombines TRBV6-5 with TRBJ1-1, with 9 bases matching TRBD1. After removal of 5 bases from V and 11 bases from J, the junction contained 6 bases not matched to a gene. Per the germline V gene, CDR1 is MNHEY and CDR2 is SVGAGI. The CDR3 length is 12 residues. DNA of the CDR3: TGTGCCAGCAGTGTACAGGGGGCTCTGGCTTTCTTT. Its translation is CASSVQGALAFF.